What follows are 28 T cell receptor beta chains derived from one specimen sequenced in a study of blood T cell repertoires in COVID-19. Only in-frame clones appear in the TCRdb table, and some are missing; sequencing was by immunoSEQ multiplex PCR. The data hold around 190,000 clones, with less than 90% observed a single time. What was sequenced was peripheral blood. These receptors originate from a man in his 70s with active or convalescent COVID-19.

The chain links TRBV6-2 or TRBV6-3 to TRBJ2-7; tentative D call: TRBD1 (6 bases). Germline CDR1 MNHEY, CDR2 SVGEGT. The CDR3 is 19 residues long. The V gene lost 2 bases and the J gene lost 4 bases, with 27 bases spanning the gap. CDR3 nucleotides: TGTGCCAGCAGTTACAAGGTACAGGGTAACCTCATTCTTAGGTACGAGCAGTACTTC. Translated: CASSYKVQGNLILRYEQYF.

In nucleotides, the CDR3 is TGCGCCAGCAGCCAAGCTCTAGCGGTGCCCTACGAGCAGTACTTC. It codes for CASSQALAVPYEQYF. The chain has TRBV4-1 and TRBJ2-7, with 7 bases fitting TRBD2. Per the germline V gene, CDR1 is MGHRA and CDR2 is YSYEKL. The CDR3 sequence is 15 residues long. J lost 2 bases, V lost 1 base, and 5 bases had no gene match.

The CDR3 DNA is TGTGCCAGCACTCAACAGCGCGGGGATACGCAGTATTTT. This gives the protein CASTQQRGDTQYF. The rearrangement links TRBV28 to TRBJ2-3, with D possibly TRBD2 on 5 matching bases. Germline assignment: CDR1 MDHEN and CDR2 SYDVKM. Trimming stripped 7 bases from V and 6 bases from J, with 14 bases between. The CDR3 contains 13 residues.

V gene TRBV6-5 combines with J gene TRBJ2-5; TRBD1 matches at 11 bases. The V gene's germline CDR1 is MNHEY and CDR2 SVGAGI. CDR3 size: 15 residues. The trim removed 6 bases at V and 5 bases at J, leaving 8 bases unmatched. CDR3: CASSRDRGNTETQYF. The CDR3 nucleotides are TGTGCCAGCAGCCGGGACAGGGGGAACACTGAGACCCAGTACTTC.

Concerning this clone itself: Other DNA sequences in this specimen translate into the identical CDR3. The rearrangement joins TRBV28 to TRBJ2-3, with a tentative D call TRBD2 (6 bases). The CDR3 extends over 13 amino acids. V was shortened by 6 bases and J by 2 bases, with 9 bases between the two germline ends. Looked up from germline, CDR1 is MDHEN and CDR2 is SYDVKM. CDR3 sequence: CASSRDFTDTQYF. As DNA, the CDR3 is TGTGCCAGCAGCCGGGACTTCACAGATACGCAGTATTTT.

CDR3 residues: CASSRRGKSYEQYF. In nucleotides, the CDR3 is TGTGCCAGCAGCCGTCGAGGGAAGTCCTACGAGCAGTACTTC. The rearrangement uses TRBV7-9 and TRBJ2-7, with D possibly TRBD2 on 5 matching bases. CDR3 length: 14 residues. With 5 bases removed from V and 1 base from J, the gap between germline ends came to 12 bases. The germline V gene encodes CDR1 SEHNR and CDR2 FQNEAQ (reference sequence). The variable domain in full, with the rest retrieved from reference TRBV7-9 and TRBJ2-7, is DTGVSQNPRHKITKRGQNVTFRCDPISEHNRLYWYRQTLGQGPEFLTYFQNEAQLEKSRLLSDRFSAERPKGSFSTLEIQRTEQGDSAMYLCASSRRGKSYEQYFGPGTRLTVT.

This clone was seen only once. The chain joins TRBV12-3 or TRBV12-4 to TRBJ2-5; possible D gene TRBD1, 5 bases. The CDR3 spans 13 residues. Trimming removed 5 bases from V and 1 base from J, with 8 bases in between. The CDR3 is CASSRTPQETQYF. The CDR3 DNA reads TGTGCCAGCAGTAGGACACCCCAAGAGACCCAGTACTTC.

To note about this clone: One end of the junction is discordant with germline, which a read error may explain. The chain employs TRBV7-9 and TRBJ1-5; 8 positions agree with TRBD1. Germline CDR1 reads SEHNR; CDR2 reads FQNEAQ (reference sequence). The CDR3 length is 14 residues. This CDR3 is CASSSDRGKQPQHF. CDR3 in DNA: TGTGCCAGCAGCTCAGACAGGGGCAAGCAGCCCCAGCATTTT.

This rearrangement joins TRBV6-1 to TRBJ2-7; 8 positions match TRBD2. Unmatched junction bases numbered 6, after V lost 2 bases and J lost 0 bases. CDR3 length: 16 residues. Germline CDR1 reads MNHNS; CDR2 reads SASEGT. The CDR3 nucleotides are TGTGCCAGCAGTGAATGGGCTAGCGGGTACTCCTACGAGCAGTACTTC. Residues: CASSEWASGYSYEQYF.

The rearrangement joins TRBV10-3 to TRBJ2-7; D call uncertain. Germline V gene lookup returns CDR1 ENHRY and CDR2 SYGVKD. The CDR3 has 14 amino acids. The V end lost 2 bases, the J end lost 3 bases, and 11 bases lay between the germline ends. The CDR3 sequence: CAISEGPHSYEQYF. The CDR3 DNA reads TGTGCCATCAGTGAGGGCCCCCACAGCTACGAGCAGTACTTC.

The V call is TRBV7-8, the J call TRBJ2-7, with 9 bases fitting TRBD1. The CDR3 is made up of 14 amino acids. Unmatched junction bases numbered 9, after V lost 5 bases and J lost 7 bases. CDR1 and CDR2 (germline): SGHVS, FQNEAQ. CDR3 protein: CASSLRDRAKEQYF. CDR3 sequence (DNA): TGTGCCAGCAGCCTCCGGGACAGGGCCAAGGAGCAGTACTTC.

This clone occurred once. The CDR3 region has the DNA TGTGCCAGCAGTGATGAGAACTATGGCTACACCTTC. This translates into CASSDENYGYTF. The chain combines TRBV2 with TRBJ1-2; D is unresolved. This CDR3 contains 12 residues. Trimming left V 3 bases short and J 2 bases short, with 4 bases between. Germline CDR1 SNHLY, CDR2 FYNNEI.

CDR3 DNA sequence: TGCGCCAGCCGCGGGGGGAGCGGGGGGTACAATGAGCAGTTCTTC. This sequence encodes CASRGGSGGYNEQFF. This chain uses TRBV4-1 with TRBJ2-1; 9 positions match TRBD2. The CDR3 extends over 15 amino acids. J gave up 4 bases and V 8 bases, and 9 bases lay outside the gene matches. Germline CDR1 is MGHRA and CDR2 is YSYEKL.

The gene calls are TRBV10-3 and TRBJ1-2; maybe TRBD1 (5 bases). The CDR3 length is 13 residues. Germline V lookup: CDR1 ENHRY, CDR2 SYGVKD. Trimming removed 2 bases from V and 3 bases from J, with 7 bases in between. The chain's CDR3 is CAISEDSYYGYTF. The CDR3 nucleotides read TGTGCCATCAGTGAGGACAGCTACTATGGCTACACCTTC.

A note on this clone: One end of the junction fails to match germline, which may point to a read error. The V and J genes are TRBV6-5 and TRBJ1-2; perhaps TRBD1 as D (5 bases). In germline, CDR1 is MNHEY, CDR2 SVGAGI. The CDR3 loop spans 13 amino acids. The CDR3 sequence: CASSSHAGRGCTF. The CDR3 bases are TGTGCCAGCAGCTCCCACGCGGGGCGAGGCTGCACCTTC.

The CDR3 nucleotides read TGTGCCAGCAGCCTCCCAGGGGCTAGCGGGAGAAATGAGCAGTTCTTC. This gives the protein CASSLPGASGRNEQFF. The chain links TRBV5-4 to TRBJ2-1; 10 bases are shared with TRBD2. The V segment lost 4 bases and the J segment 7 bases; nucleotides outside the gene matches: 11. The CDR3 consists of 16 residues. Germline CDR1 and CDR2: SGHNT and YYREEE (reference sequence).

The chain employs TRBV19 and TRBJ1-6, with unresolved D. There are 16 residues in the CDR3. Trimming took off 2 bases at V and 9 bases at J, with 17 bases between the two ends. The germline CDR1 and CDR2 sequences are LNHDA and SQIVND (reference sequence). The CDR3 loop reads CASSINANSQFSPLHF. The CDR3 DNA reads as TGTGCCAGTAGTATAAACGCGAACTCTCAATTTTCACCCCTCCACTTT.

The chain carries TRBV5-1 and TRBJ1-2; possible D gene TRBD1, 5 bases. Trimming shortened V by 1 base and J by 8 bases, and 12 bases separated the two germline ends. This CDR3 has 13 amino acids. Per the germline V gene, CDR1 is SGHRS and CDR2 is YFSETQ. CDR3 bases: TGCGCCAGCAGCTTGAATGGGAGGGGAGGCTACACCTTC. Translation: CASSLNGRGGYTF.

The chain combines TRBV30 with TRBJ2-1, with TRBD2 matching over 7 bases. Germline V gene lookup returns CDR1 GTSNPN and CDR2 SVGIG (reference sequence). This CDR3 region has 15 residues. J gave up 2 bases and V 3 bases, and 7 bases lay outside the gene matches. The chain's CDR3 is CAWRREGGTYNEQFF. In nucleotides, the CDR3 is TGTGCCTGGAGGAGAGAGGGAGGGACCTACAATGAGCAGTTCTTC.

V gene TRBV19 combines with J gene TRBJ1-2; D ambiguous. The CDR3 runs 13 residues. V was cut by 7 bases and J by 4 bases, with 13 bases left in between. The germline V gene has CDR1 LNHDA and CDR2 SQIVND (reference sequence). The DNA for the CDR3 is TGTGCCAGTATCCCACCCGGAGGCTATGGCTACACCTTC. It translates to CASIPPGGYGYTF.

This clone showed up just a few times. The V call is TRBV5-1, the J call TRBJ2-2; TRBD1 agrees at 12 bases. The junction had 9 bases not matched to a gene; V was cut back by 0 bases and J by 3 bases. CDR3 length equals 19 residues. Germline loops: CDR1 SGHRS, CDR2 YFSETQ. The CDR3 DNA sequence: TGCGCCAGCAGCTTGGCGTCGGGACAGGGGGCTATAGACACCGGGGAGCTGTTTTTT. It specifies CASSLASGQGAIDTGELFF.

This clone was counted a single time. The chain's CDR3 is CASTVNTGELFF. In nucleotides, the CDR3 is TGTGCCAGCACCGTGAACACCGGGGAGCTGTTTTTT. This chain links TRBV7-2 with TRBJ2-2; no clear D gene. The germline V and J ends were trimmed by 7 bases and 1 base, with 4 bases remaining between them. Germline loops: CDR1 SGHTA, CDR2 FQGNSA. The CDR3 is 12 amino acids. Filled out from reference TRBV7-2 and TRBJ2-2, the complete variable domain reads GAGVSQSPSNKVTEKGKDVELRCDPISGHTALYWYRQSLGQGLEFLIYFQGNSAPDKSGLPSDRFSAERTGGSVSTLTIQRTQQEDSAVYLCASTVNTGELFFGEGSRLTVL.

This chain uses TRBV7-2 with TRBJ2-2, with 14 bases that match TRBD2. V was clipped by 0 bases and J by 7 bases; unmatched bases: 4. This CDR3 is 17 amino acids long. Germline loops: CDR1 SGHTA, CDR2 FQGNSA. The CDR3 spells CASSLATSGGAGGELFF. The CDR3 DNA reads as TGTGCCAGCAGCTTAGCGACTAGCGGGGGGGCTGGCGGGGAGCTGTTTTTT.

V is TRBV7-3 and J is TRBJ2-2, with a weak D call TRBD1 (5 bases). CDR1 is SGHTA, CDR2 FQGTGA, per germline. V gave up 8 bases and J gave up 1 base, with 11 bases separating them. This CDR3 region has 14 residues. CDR3 sequence reads: CASQVGQNTGELFF. CDR3 DNA: TGTGCCAGCCAGGTGGGGCAGAACACCGGGGAGCTGTTTTTT.

The gene calls are TRBV7-9 and TRBJ2-7, with 9 bases that match TRBD1. The CDR3 runs to 16 residues. V was pared by 5 bases and J by 1 base, with 9 bases of the junction left unmatched. CDR1 SEHNR and CDR2 FQNEAQ come from the germline V gene (reference sequence). CDR3 sequence reads: CASSPEGTGRSYEQYF. The DNA of the CDR3 is TGTGCCAGCAGCCCAGAAGGGACAGGGAGATCCTACGAGCAGTACTTC.

The count of this clone is one. The rearrangement joins TRBV9 to TRBJ1-2, with D unresolved. The ends were cut back, 3 bases at V and 3 bases at J, with 12 bases in the middle. The germline CDR1 and CDR2 sequences are SGDLS and YYNGEE. The CDR3 runs 14 residues. In DNA, the CDR3 is TGTGCCAGCAGCGAGATTTGGGGAGACTATGGCTACACCTTC. Translating gives CASSEIWGDYGYTF.

The chain links TRBV24-1 to TRBJ2-6; TRBD1 is a possible D gene (6 bases). The CDR3 is 15 amino acids. V lost 8 bases and J 2 bases, leaving 12 bases between the germline ends. Germline values: CDR1 KGHDR, CDR2 SFDVKD. The CDR3 region is CATTSGVTGANVLTF. For the CDR3, the DNA is TGTGCCACCACCTCAGGGGTAACTGGGGCCAACGTCCTGACTTTC.

The chain has TRBV13 and TRBJ1-2; TRBD1 might be the D (6 bases). Germline V gene sequence: CDR1 PRHDT, CDR2 FYEKMQ (reference sequence). Trimming removed 2 bases from V and 2 bases from J, with 12 bases in between. This CDR3 is built from 15 residues. The CDR3 spells CASSLSGGANYGYTF. Here the CDR3 DNA reads TGTGCCAGCAGCTTATCCGGGGGGGCGAACTATGGCTACACCTTC.